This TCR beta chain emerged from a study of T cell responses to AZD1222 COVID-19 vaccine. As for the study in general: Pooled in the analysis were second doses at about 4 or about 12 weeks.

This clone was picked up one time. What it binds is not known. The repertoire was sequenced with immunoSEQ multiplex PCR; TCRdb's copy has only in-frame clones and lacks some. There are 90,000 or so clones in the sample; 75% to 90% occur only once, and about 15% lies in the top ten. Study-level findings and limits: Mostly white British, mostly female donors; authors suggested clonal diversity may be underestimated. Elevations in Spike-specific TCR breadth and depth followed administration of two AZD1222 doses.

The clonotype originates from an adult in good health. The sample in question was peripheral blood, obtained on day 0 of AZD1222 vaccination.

The CDR3 is CASSALAGPGELFF. CDR3 nucleotide sequence: TGTGCCAGCAGTGCGCTTGCTGGCCCGGGGGAGCTGTTTTTT. V gene TRBV27 combines with J gene TRBJ2-2; D not certain. V lost 5 bases and J 8 bases, leaving 15 bases between the germline ends. Germline V lookup: CDR1 MNHEY, CDR2 SMNVEV (reference sequence). CDR3 length: 14 residues.